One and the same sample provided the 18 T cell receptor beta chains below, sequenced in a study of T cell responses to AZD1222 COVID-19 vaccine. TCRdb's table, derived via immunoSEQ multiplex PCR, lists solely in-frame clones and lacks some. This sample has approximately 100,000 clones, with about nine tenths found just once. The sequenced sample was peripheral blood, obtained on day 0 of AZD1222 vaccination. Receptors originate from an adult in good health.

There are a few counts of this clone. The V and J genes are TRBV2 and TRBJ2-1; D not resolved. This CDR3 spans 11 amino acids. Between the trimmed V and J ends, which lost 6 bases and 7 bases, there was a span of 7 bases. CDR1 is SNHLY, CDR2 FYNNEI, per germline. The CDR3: CASRQANEQFF. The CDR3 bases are TGTGCCAGCAGGCAAGCAAATGAGCAGTTCTTC.

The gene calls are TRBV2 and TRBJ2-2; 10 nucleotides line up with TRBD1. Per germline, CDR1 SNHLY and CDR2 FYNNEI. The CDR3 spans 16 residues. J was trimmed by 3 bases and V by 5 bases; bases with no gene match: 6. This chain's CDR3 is CASSFDRGRDTGELFF. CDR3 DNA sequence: TGTGCCAGCAGTTTCGACAGGGGGCGCGACACCGGGGAGCTGTTTTTT.

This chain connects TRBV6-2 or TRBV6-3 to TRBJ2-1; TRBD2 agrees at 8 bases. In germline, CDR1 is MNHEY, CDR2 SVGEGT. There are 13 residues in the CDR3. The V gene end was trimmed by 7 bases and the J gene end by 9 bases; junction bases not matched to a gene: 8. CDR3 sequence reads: CASNPNGGGEQFF. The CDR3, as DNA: TGTGCCAGCAACCCCAACGGGGGGGGTGAGCAGTTCTTC.

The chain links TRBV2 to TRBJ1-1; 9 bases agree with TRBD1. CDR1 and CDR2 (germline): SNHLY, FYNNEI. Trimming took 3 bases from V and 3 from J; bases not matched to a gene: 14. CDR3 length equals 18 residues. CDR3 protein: CASSDTGTGQTWDTEAFF. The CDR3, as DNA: TGTGCCAGCAGTGACACCGGGACAGGGCAGACGTGGGACACTGAAGCTTTCTTT.

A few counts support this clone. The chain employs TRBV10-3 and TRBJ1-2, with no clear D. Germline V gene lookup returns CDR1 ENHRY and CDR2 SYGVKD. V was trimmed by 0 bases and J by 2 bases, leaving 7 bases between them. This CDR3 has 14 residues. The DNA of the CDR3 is TGTGCCATCAGTGAGTCGTCACGGAACTATGGCTACACCTTC. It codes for CAISESSRNYGYTF.

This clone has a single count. In nucleotides, the CDR3 is TGCAGTGCTAGTGGGACGATGGCTAACTATGGCTACACCTTC. Translation: CSASGTMANYGYTF. The gene calls are TRBV20-1 and TRBJ1-2, with a tentative D call TRBD1 (5 bases). Trimming stripped 3 bases from V and 0 bases from J, with 11 bases between. Germline V lookup: CDR1 DFQATT, CDR2 SNEGSKA (reference sequence). The CDR3 consists of 14 residues.

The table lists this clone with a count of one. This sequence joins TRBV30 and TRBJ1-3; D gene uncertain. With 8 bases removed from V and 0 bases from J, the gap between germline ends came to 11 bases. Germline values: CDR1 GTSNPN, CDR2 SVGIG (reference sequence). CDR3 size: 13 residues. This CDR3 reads CAGSVSSGNTIYF. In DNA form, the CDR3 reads TGTGCCGGGTCAGTCAGCTCTGGAAACACCATATATTTT.

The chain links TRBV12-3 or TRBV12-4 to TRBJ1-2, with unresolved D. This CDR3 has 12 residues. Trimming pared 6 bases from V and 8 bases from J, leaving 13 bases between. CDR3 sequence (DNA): TGTGCCAGCAGACGACCGTCGCTGGGCTACACCTTC. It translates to CASRRPSLGYTF.

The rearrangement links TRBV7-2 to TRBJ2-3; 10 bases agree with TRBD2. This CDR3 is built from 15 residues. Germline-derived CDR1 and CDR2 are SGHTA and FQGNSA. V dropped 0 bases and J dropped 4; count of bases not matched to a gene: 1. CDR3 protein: CASSLAAGGADTQYF. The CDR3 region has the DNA TGTGCCAGCAGCTTAGCAGCGGGGGGGGCAGATACGCAGTATTTT.

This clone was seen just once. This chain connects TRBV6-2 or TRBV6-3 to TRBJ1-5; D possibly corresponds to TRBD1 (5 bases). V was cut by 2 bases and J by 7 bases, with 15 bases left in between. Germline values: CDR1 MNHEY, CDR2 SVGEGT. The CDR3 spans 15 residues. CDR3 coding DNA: TGTGCCAGCAGTTACCTTATGGGGGATAGACAGCCCCAGCATTTT. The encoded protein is CASSYLMGDRQPQHF.

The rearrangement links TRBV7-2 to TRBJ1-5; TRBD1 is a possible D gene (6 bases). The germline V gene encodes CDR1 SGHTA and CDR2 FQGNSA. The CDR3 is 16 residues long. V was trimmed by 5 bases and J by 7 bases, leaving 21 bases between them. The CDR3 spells CASSPGERGVGQPQHF. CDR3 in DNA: TGTGCCAGCAGCCCCGGCGAAAGGGGGGTGGGCCAGCCCCAGCATTTT.

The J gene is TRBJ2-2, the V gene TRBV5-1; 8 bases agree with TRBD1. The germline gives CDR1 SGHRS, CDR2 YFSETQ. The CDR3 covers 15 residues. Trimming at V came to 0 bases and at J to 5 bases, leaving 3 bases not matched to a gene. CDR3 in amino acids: CASSLVDRATGELFF. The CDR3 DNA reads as TGCGCCAGCAGCTTGGTGGACAGGGCAACCGGGGAGCTGTTTTTT.

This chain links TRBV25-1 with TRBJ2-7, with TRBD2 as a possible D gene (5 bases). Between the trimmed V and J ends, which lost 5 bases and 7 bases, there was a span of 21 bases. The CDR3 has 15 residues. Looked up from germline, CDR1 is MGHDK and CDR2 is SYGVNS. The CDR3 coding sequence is TGTGCCAGCAGTCCCTCTAGCCGCCCCTTAGGAGAGCAGTACTTC. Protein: CASSPSSRPLGEQYF.

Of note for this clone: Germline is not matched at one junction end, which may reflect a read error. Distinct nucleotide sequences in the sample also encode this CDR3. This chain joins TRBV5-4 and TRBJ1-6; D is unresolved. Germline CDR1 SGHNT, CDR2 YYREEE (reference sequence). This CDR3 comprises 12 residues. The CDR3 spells CASSLDNSPLHF. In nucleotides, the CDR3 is TGTGCCAGCAGCTTGGATAACTCACCCCTCCACTTT.

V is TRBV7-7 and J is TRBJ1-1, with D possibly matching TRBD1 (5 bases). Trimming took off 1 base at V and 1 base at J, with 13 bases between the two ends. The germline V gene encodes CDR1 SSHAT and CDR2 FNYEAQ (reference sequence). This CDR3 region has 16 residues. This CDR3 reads CASSLGVGHKNTEAFF. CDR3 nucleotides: TGTGCCAGCAGCTTAGGAGTCGGACACAAGAACACTGAAGCTTTCTTT. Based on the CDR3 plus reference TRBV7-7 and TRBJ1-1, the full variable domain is GAGVSQSPRYKVTKRGQDVTLRCDPISSHATLYWYQQALGQGPEFLTYFNYEAQPDKSGLPSDRFSAERPEGSISTLTIQRTEQRDSAMYRCASSLGVGHKNTEAFFGQGTRLTVV.

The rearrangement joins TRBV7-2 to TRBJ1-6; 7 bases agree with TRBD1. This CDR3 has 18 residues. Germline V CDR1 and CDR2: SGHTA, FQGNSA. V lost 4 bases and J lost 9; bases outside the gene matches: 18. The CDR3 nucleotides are TGTGCCAGCAGCTCGACCGGGACAGTCCCTGCGGGGGTTTCACCCCTCCACTTT. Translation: CASSSTGTVPAGVSPLHF. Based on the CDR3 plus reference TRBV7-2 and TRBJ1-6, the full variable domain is GAGVSQSPSNKVTEKGKDVELRCDPISGHTALYWYRQSLGQGLEFLIYFQGNSAPDKSGLPSDRFSAERTGGSVSTLTIQRTQQEDSAVYLCASSSTGTVPAGVSPLHFGNGTRLTVT.

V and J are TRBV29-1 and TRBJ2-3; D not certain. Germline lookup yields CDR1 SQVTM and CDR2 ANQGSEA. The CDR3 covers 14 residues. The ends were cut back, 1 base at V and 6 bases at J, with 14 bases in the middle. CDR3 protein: CSVEGGLPADTQYF. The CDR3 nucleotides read TGCAGCGTTGAAGGTGGTTTACCCGCTGATACGCAGTATTTT.

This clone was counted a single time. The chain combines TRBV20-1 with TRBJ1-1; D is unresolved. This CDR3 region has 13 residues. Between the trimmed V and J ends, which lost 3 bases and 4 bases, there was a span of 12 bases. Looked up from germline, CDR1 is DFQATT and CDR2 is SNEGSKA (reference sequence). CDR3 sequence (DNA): TGCAGTGCTAGTCCCTCCGGACGCACTGAAGCTTTCTTT. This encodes CSASPSGRTEAFF.